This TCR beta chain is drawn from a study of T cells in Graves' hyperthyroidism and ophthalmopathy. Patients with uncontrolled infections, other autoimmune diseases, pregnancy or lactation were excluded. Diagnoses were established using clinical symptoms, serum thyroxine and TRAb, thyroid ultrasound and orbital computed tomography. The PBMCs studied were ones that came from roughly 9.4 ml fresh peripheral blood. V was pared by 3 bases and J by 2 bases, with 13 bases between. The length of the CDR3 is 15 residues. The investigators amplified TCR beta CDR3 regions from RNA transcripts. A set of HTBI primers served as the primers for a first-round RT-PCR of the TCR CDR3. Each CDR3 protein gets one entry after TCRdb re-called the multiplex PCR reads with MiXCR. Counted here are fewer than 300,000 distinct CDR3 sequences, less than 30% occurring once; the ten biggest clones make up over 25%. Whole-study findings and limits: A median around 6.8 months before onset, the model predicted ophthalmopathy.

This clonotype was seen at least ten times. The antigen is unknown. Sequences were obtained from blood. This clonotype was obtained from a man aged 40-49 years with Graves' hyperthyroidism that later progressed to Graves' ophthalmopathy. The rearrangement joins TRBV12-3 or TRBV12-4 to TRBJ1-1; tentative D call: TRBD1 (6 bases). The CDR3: CASSLSTGFNTEAFF. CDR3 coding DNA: TGTGCCAGCAGTTTGTCGACAGGCTTTAACACTGAAGCTTTCTTT.